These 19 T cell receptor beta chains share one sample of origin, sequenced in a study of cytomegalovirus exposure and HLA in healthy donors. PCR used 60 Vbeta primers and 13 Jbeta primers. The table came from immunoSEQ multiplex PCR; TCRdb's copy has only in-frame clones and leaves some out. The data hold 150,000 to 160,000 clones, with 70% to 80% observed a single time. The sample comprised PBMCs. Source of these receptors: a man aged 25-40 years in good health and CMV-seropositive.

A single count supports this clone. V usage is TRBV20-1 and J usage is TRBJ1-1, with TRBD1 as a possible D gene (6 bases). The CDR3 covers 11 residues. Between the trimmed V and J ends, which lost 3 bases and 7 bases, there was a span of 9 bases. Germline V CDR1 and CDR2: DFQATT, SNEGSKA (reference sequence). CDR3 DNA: TGCAGTGCTAGGACGACAGGTGAAGCTTTCTTT. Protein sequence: CSARTTGEAFF.

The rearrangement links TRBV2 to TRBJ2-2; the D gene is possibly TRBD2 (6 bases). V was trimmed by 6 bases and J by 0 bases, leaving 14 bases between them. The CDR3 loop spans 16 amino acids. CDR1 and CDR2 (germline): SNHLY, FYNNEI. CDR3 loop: CASRVGTYTNTGELFF. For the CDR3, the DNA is TGTGCCAGCAGGGTCGGGACTTATACGAACACCGGGGAGCTGTTTTTT.

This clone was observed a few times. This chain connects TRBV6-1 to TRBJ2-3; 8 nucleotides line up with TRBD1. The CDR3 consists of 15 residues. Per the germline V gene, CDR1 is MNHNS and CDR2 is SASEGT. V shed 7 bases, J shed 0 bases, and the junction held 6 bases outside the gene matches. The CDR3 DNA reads TGTGCCAGCAATTTGCAGGGGGCTAGCACAGATACGCAGTATTTT. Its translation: CASNLQGASTDTQYF.

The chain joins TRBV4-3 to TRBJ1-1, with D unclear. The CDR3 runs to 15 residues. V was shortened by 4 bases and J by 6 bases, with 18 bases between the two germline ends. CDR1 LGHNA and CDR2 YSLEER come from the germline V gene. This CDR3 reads CASSREARTSAEAFF. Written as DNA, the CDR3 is TGCGCCAGCAGCCGAGAGGCCAGGACTAGCGCTGAAGCTTTCTTT.

For the CDR3, the DNA is TGCGCCAGCAGCCAAGATCGAGGGGACAGGGCCTCTGGGGCCAACGTCCTGACTTTC. It codes for CASSQDRGDRASGANVLTF. This rearrangement joins TRBV4-3 to TRBJ2-6; 9 nucleotides match TRBD1. After removal of 0 bases from V and 0 bases from J, the junction contained 6 bases not matched to a gene. Germline CDR1 and CDR2: LGHNA and YSLEER. This CDR3 is built from 19 residues.

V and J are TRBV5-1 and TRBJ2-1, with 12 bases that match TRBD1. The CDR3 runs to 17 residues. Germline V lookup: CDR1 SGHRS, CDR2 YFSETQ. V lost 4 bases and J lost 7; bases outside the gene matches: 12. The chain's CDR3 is CASSLGVGTGGGNEQFF. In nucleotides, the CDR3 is TGCGCCAGCAGCCTCGGTGTTGGGACAGGGGGCGGGAATGAGCAGTTCTTC.

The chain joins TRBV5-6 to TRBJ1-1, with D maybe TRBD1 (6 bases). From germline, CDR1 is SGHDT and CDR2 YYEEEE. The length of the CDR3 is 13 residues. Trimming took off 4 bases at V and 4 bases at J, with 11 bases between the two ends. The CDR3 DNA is TGTGCCAGCAGCGGTACAGGGACCACTGAAGCTTTCTTT. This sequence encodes CASSGTGTTEAFF.

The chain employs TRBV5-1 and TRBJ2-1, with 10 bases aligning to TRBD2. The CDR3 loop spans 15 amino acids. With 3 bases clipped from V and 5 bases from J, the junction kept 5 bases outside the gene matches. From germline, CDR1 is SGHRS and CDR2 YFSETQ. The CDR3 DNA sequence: TGCGCCAGCAGCTGGAGCGGGGGGGCCGACAATGAGCAGTTCTTC. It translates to CASSWSGGADNEQFF.

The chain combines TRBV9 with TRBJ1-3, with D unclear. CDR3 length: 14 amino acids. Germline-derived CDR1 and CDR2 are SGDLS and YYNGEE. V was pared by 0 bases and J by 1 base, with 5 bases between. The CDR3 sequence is CASSVAASGNTIYF. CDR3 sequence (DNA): TGTGCCAGCAGCGTAGCAGCGTCTGGAAACACCATATATTTT.

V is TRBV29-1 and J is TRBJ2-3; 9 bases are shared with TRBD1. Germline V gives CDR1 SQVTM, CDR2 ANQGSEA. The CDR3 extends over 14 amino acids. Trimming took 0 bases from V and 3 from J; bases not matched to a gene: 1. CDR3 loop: CSVEETGGTDTQYF. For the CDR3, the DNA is TGCAGCGTTGAAGAGACAGGGGGTACAGATACGCAGTATTTT.

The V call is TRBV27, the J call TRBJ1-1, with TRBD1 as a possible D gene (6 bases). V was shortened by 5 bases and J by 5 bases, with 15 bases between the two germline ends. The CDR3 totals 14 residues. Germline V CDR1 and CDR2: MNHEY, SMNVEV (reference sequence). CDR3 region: CASSPSQGWTEAFF. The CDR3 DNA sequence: TGTGCCAGCAGTCCTAGCCAGGGGTGGACTGAAGCTTTCTTT.

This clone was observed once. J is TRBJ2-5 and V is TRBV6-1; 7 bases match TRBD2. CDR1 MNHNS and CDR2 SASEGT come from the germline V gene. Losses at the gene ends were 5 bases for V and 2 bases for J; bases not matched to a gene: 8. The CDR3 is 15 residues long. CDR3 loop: CASSQGTISQETQYF. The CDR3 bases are TGTGCCAGCAGTCAAGGGACTATAAGTCAAGAGACCCAGTACTTC.

The CDR3 here is CASSQTFSGRAYEQYF. Here the CDR3 DNA reads TGTGCCAGCAGCCAAACCTTTAGCGGGAGGGCTTACGAGCAGTACTTC. The rearrangement joins TRBV7-9 to TRBJ2-7; 11 nucleotides line up with TRBD2. Germline-derived CDR1 and CDR2 are SEHNR and FQNEAQ (reference sequence). CDR3 size: 16 residues. V shed 5 bases, J shed 4 bases, and the junction held 10 bases outside the gene matches. Using reference TRBV7-9 and TRBJ2-7 for the parts outside the CDR3, the full variable domain is DTGVSQNPRHKITKRGQNVTFRCDPISEHNRLYWYRQTLGQGPEFLTYFQNEAQLEKSRLLSDRFSAERPKGSFSTLEIQRTEQGDSAMYLCASSQTFSGRAYEQYFGPGTRLTVT.

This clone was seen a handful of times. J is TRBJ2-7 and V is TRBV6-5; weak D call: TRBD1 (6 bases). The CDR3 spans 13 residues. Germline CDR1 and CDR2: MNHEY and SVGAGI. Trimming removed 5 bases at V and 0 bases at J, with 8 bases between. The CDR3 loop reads CASSDRSSYEQYF. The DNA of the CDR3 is TGTGCCAGCAGTGACAGGAGCTCCTACGAGCAGTACTTC.

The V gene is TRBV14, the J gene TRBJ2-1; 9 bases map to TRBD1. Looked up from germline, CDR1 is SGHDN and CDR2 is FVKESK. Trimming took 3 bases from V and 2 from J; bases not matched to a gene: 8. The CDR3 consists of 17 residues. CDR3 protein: CASSQRQGGRTYNEQFF. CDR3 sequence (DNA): TGTGCCAGCAGCCAGCGACAGGGGGGTAGGACCTACAATGAGCAGTTCTTC. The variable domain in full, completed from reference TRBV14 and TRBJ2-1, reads EAGVTQFPSHSVIEKGQTVTLRCDPISGHDNLYWYRRVMGKEIKFLLHFVKESKQDESGMPNNRFLAERTGGTYSTLKVQPAELEDSGVYFCASSQRQGGRTYNEQFFGPGTRLTVL.

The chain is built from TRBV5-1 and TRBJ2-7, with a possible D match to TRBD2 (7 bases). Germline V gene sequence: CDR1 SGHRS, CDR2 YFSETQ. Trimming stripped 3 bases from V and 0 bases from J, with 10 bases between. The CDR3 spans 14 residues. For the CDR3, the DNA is TGCGCCAGCAGCTGGGAGGGGGTCTCCTACGAGCAGTACTTC. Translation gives CASSWEGVSYEQYF.

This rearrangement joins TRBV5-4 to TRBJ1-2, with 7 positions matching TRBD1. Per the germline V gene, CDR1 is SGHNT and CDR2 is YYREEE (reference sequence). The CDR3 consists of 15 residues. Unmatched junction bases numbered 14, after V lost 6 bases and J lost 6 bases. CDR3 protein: CASKQRGRQVDGYTF. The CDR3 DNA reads TGTGCCAGCAAACAAAGGGGGCGGCAGGTGGATGGCTACACCTTC.

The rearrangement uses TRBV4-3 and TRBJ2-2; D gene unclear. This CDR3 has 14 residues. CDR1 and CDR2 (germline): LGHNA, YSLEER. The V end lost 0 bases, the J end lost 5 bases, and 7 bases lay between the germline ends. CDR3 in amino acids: CASSQDKRTGELFF. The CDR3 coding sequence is TGCGCCAGCAGCCAAGACAAGAGAACCGGGGAGCTGTTTTTT.

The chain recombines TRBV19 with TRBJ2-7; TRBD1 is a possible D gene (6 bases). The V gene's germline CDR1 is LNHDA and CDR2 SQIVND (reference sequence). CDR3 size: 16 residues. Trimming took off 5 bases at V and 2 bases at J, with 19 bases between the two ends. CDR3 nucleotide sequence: TGTGCCAGTAGTGCGAAACGACAGGCCCACGCCTACGAGCAGTACTTC. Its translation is CASSAKRQAHAYEQYF.